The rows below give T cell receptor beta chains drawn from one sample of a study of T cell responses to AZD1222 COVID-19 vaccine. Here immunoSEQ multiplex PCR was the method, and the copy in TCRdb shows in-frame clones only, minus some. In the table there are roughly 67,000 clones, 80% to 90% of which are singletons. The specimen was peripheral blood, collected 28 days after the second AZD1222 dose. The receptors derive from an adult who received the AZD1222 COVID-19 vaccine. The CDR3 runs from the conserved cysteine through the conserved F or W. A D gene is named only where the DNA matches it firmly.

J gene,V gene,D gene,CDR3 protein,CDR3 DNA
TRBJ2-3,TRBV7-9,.,CASSLGSTDTQYF,TGTGCCAGCAGCTTAGGGAGCACAGATACGCAGTATTTT
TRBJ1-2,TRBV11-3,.,CASSSGGVLSYGYTF,TGTGCCAGCAGCTCCGGGGGGGTCCTCTCCTATGGCTACACCTTC
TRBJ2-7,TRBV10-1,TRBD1,CASIKGQGAGEQYF,TGCGCCAGCATAAAGGGCCAGGGGGCCGGCGAGCAGTACTTC
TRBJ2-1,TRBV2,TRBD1,CASSGEAGGYNEQFF,TGTGCCAGCAGCGGCGAGGCAGGGGGTTACAATGAGCAGTTCTTC
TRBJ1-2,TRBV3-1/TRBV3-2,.,CASSQDSLVGGYTF,TGTGCCAGCAGCCAAGATTCACTAGTGGGTGGCTACACCTTC
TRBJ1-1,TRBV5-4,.,CASSPPGGMNTEAFF,TGTGCCAGCAGCCCCCCTGGAGGCATGAACACTGAAGCTTTCTTT
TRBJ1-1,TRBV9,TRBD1,CASSPLTGSTEAFF,TGTGCCAGCAGCCCCTTGACAGGGAGCACTGAAGCTTTCTTT
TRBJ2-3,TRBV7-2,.,CASSLAGTERGDTQYF,TGTGCCAGCAGCTTAGCCGGGACCGAGAGGGGAGATACGCAGTATTTT
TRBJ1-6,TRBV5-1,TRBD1,CASSLGTGDSSYNSPLHF,TGCGCCAGCAGCTTGGGGACAGGGGATAGCTCCTATAATTCACCCCTCCACTTT
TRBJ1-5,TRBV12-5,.,CASGWRSNQPQHF,TGTGCTAGTGGTTGGAGAAGCAATCAGCCCCAGCATTTT